The rows below give T cell receptor beta chains drawn from one sample of a study of T cells in Graves' hyperthyroidism and ophthalmopathy. In TCRdb, the multiplex PCR reads were re-called with MiXCR into one record per CDR3 protein. Altogether around 800,000 distinct CDR3 sequences are present, 38% being singletons, with the ten largest covering about 9%. The source material was blood. The receptors here all came from a young man with Graves' hyperthyroidism. The CDR3 runs from the conserved cysteine through the conserved F or W. The order of the fields is D gene, clone size, V gene, J gene, CDR3 protein, CDR3 DNA. A D gene is named only where the DNA matches it firmly. For some rows the clone size is stated as once, few or many, or as a class when expanded; others skip it.

-	many	TRBV15	TRBJ2-7	CATSRVWDGPSYEQYF	TGTGCCACCAGCAGAGTTTGGGACGGTCCATCCTACGAGCAGTACTTC
-	many	TRBV20-1	TRBJ1-4	CSARQDGPEKLFF	TGCAGTGCTAGACAGGATGGCCCTGAAAAACTGTTTTTT
-	-	TRBV12-3/TRBV12-4	TRBJ1-2	CASSGTGYGDYGYTF	TGTGCCAGCAGTGGGACGGGGTATGGCGACTATGGCTACACCTTC
-	many	TRBV24-1	TRBJ1-1	CATSDLPADQTFF	TGTGCCACCAGTGATTTGCCCGCAGATCAGACCTTCTTT
-	-	TRBV15	TRBJ2-5	CATSSSHMAETQYF	TGTGCCACCAGCAGCTCCCACATGGCGGAGACCCAGTACTTC
-	few	TRBV4-1	TRBJ1-6	CASSQERGQDSPLHF	TGCGCCAGCAGCCAAGAGAGGGGTCAGGATTCACCCCTCCACTTT
-	many	TRBV20-1	TRBJ1-1	CSASETGQNTEAFF	TGCAGTGCTAGTGAAACAGGGCAGAACACTGAAGCTTTCTTT
-	many	TRBV2	TRBJ1-2	CASSDGGAGNTF	TGTGCCAGCAGTGATGGAGGGGCTGGAAACACCTTC
-	-	TRBV12-3/TRBV12-4	TRBJ2-5	CASSSQGGYQETQYF	TGTGCCAGCAGCTCCCAAGGGGGGTACCAAGAGACCCAGTACTTC
-	many	TRBV15	TRBJ2-2	CATSGGGGATGELFF	TGTGCCACCAGCGGCGGAGGGGGCGCGACGGGGGAGCTGTTTTTT
-	many	TRBV7-9	TRBJ1-6	CASSLDNSPLHF	TGTGCCAGCAGCTTAGATAATTCACCCCTCCACTTT
-	-	TRBV29-1	TRBJ1-4	CSVGRDLQETLFF	TGCAGCGTTGGGAGGGACCTACAAGAGACCCTCTTTTTT
TRBD1	-	TRBV7-8	TRBJ2-7	CASSLTGAGFDEQYF	TGTGCCAGCAGCTTAACAGGGGCCGGGTTTGATGAGCAGTACTTC
-	-	TRBV12-3/TRBV12-4	TRBJ2-5	CATHRGGDYEETQYF	TGTGCCACCCACCGCGGGGGCGATTACGAAGAGACCCAGTACTTC
-	-	TRBV10-3	TRBJ2-5	CATSPGDGQETQYF	TGTGCCACTTCACCAGGGGACGGTCAAGAGACCCAGTACTTC
TRBD1	-	TRBV9	TRBJ1-5	CASSATGGARQPQHF	TGTGCCAGCAGCGCGACAGGGGGCGCCCGGCAGCCCCAGCATTTT
-	-	TRBV6-9	TRBJ2-7	CASSVPNSYGQYF	TGTGCCAGCAGTGTGCCGAACTCCTACGGGCAGTACTTC
TRBD1	many	TRBV19	TRBJ1-2	CASSHARTGDDIGYTF	TGTGCCAGTAGTCACGCACGGACAGGGGACGATATTGGCTACACCTTC
-	few	TRBV7-2	TRBJ2-7	CASSLEASFAYEQYF	TGTGCCAGCAGCTTAGAGGCTAGTTTTGCCTACGAGCAGTACTTC
TRBD2	-	TRBV9	TRBJ2-7	CASSTGTSGNEQYF	TGTGCCAGCAGTACCGGGACTAGCGGGAACGAGCAGTACTTC
-	-	TRBV7-9	TRBJ1-1	CASSPSGGGIWDTEAFF	TGTGCCAGCAGCCCGTCCGGGGGCGGGATCTGGGACACTGAAGCTTTCTTT
-	-	TRBV15	TRBJ2-7	CATSRETGRGYEQHF	TGTGCCACCAGCAGAGAGACCGGGAGAGGGTACGAGCAGCACTTC